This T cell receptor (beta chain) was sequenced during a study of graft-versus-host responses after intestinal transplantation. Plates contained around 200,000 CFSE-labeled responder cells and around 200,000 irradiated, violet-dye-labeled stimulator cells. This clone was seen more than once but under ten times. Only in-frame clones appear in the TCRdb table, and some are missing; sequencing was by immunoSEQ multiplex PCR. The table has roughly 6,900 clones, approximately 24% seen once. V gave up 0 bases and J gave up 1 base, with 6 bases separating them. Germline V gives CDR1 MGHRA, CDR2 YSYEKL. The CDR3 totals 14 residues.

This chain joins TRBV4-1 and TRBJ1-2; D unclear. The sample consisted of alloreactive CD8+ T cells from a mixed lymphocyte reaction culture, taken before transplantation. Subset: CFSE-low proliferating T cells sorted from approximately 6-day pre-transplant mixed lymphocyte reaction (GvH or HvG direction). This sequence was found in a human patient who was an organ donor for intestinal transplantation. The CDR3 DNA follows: TGCGCCAGCAGCCAAGATTCATTTAACTATGGCTACACCTTC. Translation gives CASSQDSFNYGYTF.